A single sample gave rise to the 19 T cell receptor beta chains below, sequenced in a study of T cell repertoires and HLA-DP antigens. TCRdb's table, derived via immunoSEQ multiplex PCR, lists solely in-frame clones and lacks some. The sample carries over 60,000 clones, around three quarters recorded once. Which antigens these TCRs recognize remains unknown. Specimen: CD4+ T cells from PBMCs. These receptors were taken from a man in his 60s in good health and CMV-seronegative.

This clone was seen more than once but under ten times. The genes are TRBV19 and TRBJ1-1, with 9 positions matching TRBD1. CDR1 and CDR2 (germline): LNHDA, SQIVND (reference sequence). This CDR3 has 13 residues. Losses at the gene ends were 10 bases for V and 4 bases for J; bases not matched to a gene: 7. This CDR3 reads CATRDRAFTEAFF. CDR3 coding DNA: TGTGCCACCCGGGACAGGGCATTCACTGAAGCTTTCTTT.

This clone was detected many times. This chain connects TRBV7-9 to TRBJ1-1, with 7 bases matching TRBD1. V shed 5 bases and J 5 bases; nucleotides not matched to a gene: 5. The CDR3 contains 13 residues. Germline CDR1 and CDR2: SEHNR and FQNEAQ (reference sequence). The CDR3 reads CASSGYRGTEAFF. CDR3 DNA sequence: TGTGCCAGCAGCGGATACAGGGGAACTGAAGCTTTCTTT.

The chain uses TRBV20-1 and TRBJ2-5; D remains ambiguous. CDR3 size: 11 residues. The V gene's germline CDR1 is DFQATT and CDR2 SNEGSKA (reference sequence). The chain's CDR3 is CRSERQETQYF. For the CDR3, the DNA is TGCAGAAGTGAAAGGCAAGAGACCCAGTACTTC.

This clone was seen only once. The chain has TRBV14 and TRBJ1-3; D is possibly TRBD1 (6 bases). The V end lost 4 bases, the J end lost 3 bases, and 16 bases lay between the germline ends. The CDR3 has 16 residues. The germline CDR1 and CDR2 sequences are SGHDN and FVKESK. In nucleotides, the CDR3 is TGTGCCAGCAGCCCTGGGGGGGGGCGAGGTGGAAACACCATATATTTT. This translates into CASSPGGGRGGNTIYF.

The chain carries TRBV5-5 and TRBJ2-5; weak D call: TRBD1 (5 bases). This CDR3 is 13 amino acids long. With 0 bases removed from V and 7 bases from J, the gap between germline ends came to 10 bases. In germline, CDR1 is SGHKS, CDR2 YYEKEE (reference sequence). CDR3: CASSLAQGGTQYF. CDR3 bases: TGTGCCAGCAGCTTGGCCCAGGGTGGGACCCAGTACTTC.

V and J are TRBV18 and TRBJ1-5; D is undetermined. This CDR3 region has 14 residues. V dropped 2 bases and J dropped 0 bases, with 5 bases sitting between them. Germline assignment: CDR1 KGHSH and CDR2 LQKENI. CDR3 coding DNA: TGTGCCAGCTCACCAACGGATAGCAATCAGCCCCAGCATTTT. Its translation is CASSPTDSNQPQHF.

The V and J genes are TRBV7-9 and TRBJ1-3; no definite D call. The CDR3 length is 15 residues. CDR1 is SEHNR, CDR2 FQNEAQ, per germline (reference sequence). V was pared by 5 bases and J by 0 bases, with 11 bases between. In DNA, the CDR3 is TGTGCCAGCAGCCCGACAATATTCTCTGGAAACACCATATATTTT. Amino acids: CASSPTIFSGNTIYF.

This sequence joins TRBV18 and TRBJ2-7; TRBD1 is a possible D gene (5 bases). The CDR3 consists of 16 residues. Trimming cost V 0 bases and J 4 bases, with 16 bases left between them. Germline CDR1 KGHSH, CDR2 LQKENI. CDR3 protein: CASSPPVRQGSYEQYF. CDR3 nucleotide sequence: TGTGCCAGCTCACCACCGGTTCGGCAGGGATCGTACGAGCAGTACTTC.

A few counts support this clone. This chain links TRBV11-2 with TRBJ1-6; a weak D match, TRBD1 (5 bases). This CDR3 spans 15 amino acids. V was trimmed by 3 bases and J by 10 bases, leaving 16 bases between them. Per the germline V gene, CDR1 is SGHAT and CDR2 is FQNNGV. CDR3 amino acids: CASSLQGDGGSPLHF. Here the CDR3 DNA reads TGTGCCAGCAGCTTGCAGGGTGATGGGGGATCACCCCTCCACTTT.

The chain has TRBV28 and TRBJ2-7; D not certain. Trimming removed 8 bases at V and 7 bases at J, with 15 bases between. The CDR3 consists of 12 residues. Germline CDR1 reads MDHEN; CDR2 reads SYDVKM. The CDR3 reads CASGPLLGEQYF. CDR3 coding DNA: TGTGCCAGCGGCCCGCTCCTAGGGGAGCAGTACTTC.

This sequence joins TRBV4-3 and TRBJ2-1; the D gene is possibly TRBD1 (6 bases). Germline lookup yields CDR1 LGHNA and CDR2 YSLEER. Trimming removed 0 bases from V and 6 bases from J, with 12 bases in between. The CDR3 has 15 amino acids. CDR3 sequence: CASSQDHLQGNEQFF. The CDR3 DNA is TGCGCCAGCAGCCAAGATCACCTACAGGGCAATGAGCAGTTCTTC.

The rearrangement uses TRBV5-1 and TRBJ1-2; 8 nucleotides align to TRBD1. The ends lost 0 bases at V and 0 bases at J; junction bases unmatched: 4. The germline V gene encodes CDR1 SGHRS and CDR2 YFSETQ. The CDR3 spans 16 residues. CDR3 bases: TGCGCCAGCAGCTTGGGACAGGGGCGGACTAACTATGGCTACACCTTC. Amino acids: CASSLGQGRTNYGYTF.

Within the sample, this clone is medium-sized. The rearrangement joins TRBV18 to TRBJ1-1; the D is unclear. CDR1 and CDR2 from the germline V gene are KGHSH and LQKENI. CDR3 size: 13 residues. Trimming removed 3 bases at V and 1 base at J, with 6 bases between. The chain's CDR3 is CASSPISNTEAFF. The CDR3 DNA is TGTGCCAGCTCACCGATCTCGAACACTGAAGCTTTCTTT.

V gene TRBV9 combines with J gene TRBJ1-3; D might be TRBD1 (6 bases). The germline V and J ends were trimmed by 0 bases and 4 bases, with 14 bases remaining between them. CDR3 length: 16 residues. Per germline, CDR1 SGDLS and CDR2 YYNGEE. CDR3 nucleotide sequence: TGTGCCAGCAGCGTAGCTCTGGGGGCGGACGGAAACACCATATATTTT. Translation gives CASSVALGADGNTIYF.

V usage is TRBV19 and J usage is TRBJ2-3; 12 bases match TRBD2. CDR1 and CDR2 (germline): LNHDA, SQIVND (reference sequence). The V gene end was trimmed by 5 bases and the J gene end by 10 bases; junction bases not matched to a gene: 16. The CDR3 totals 17 residues. In nucleotides, the CDR3 is TGTGCCAGTAGTCCAGGTGAAACGACTAGCGGGGGCCTAGCGCAGTATTTT. This codes for CASSPGETTSGGLAQYF. Drawing the rest from reference TRBV19 and TRBJ2-3, the complete variable domain is DGGITQSPKYLFRKEGQNVTLSCEQNLNHDAMYWYRQDPGQGLRLIYYSQIVNDFQKGDIAEGYSVSREKKESFPLTVTSAQKNPTAFYLCASSPGETTSGGLAQYFGPGTRLTVL.

The chain employs TRBV10-3 and TRBJ1-1; maybe TRBD1 (6 bases). The CDR3 spans 14 residues. Germline CDR1 is ENHRY and CDR2 is SYGVKD. Between the trimmed V and J ends, which lost 7 bases and 3 bases, there was a span of 15 bases. For the CDR3, the DNA is TGTGCCATCAATAACGGGGGGGCTGACACTGAAGCTTTCTTT. This encodes CAINNGGADTEAFF.

This clone was detected a few times. The chain carries TRBV4-1 and TRBJ1-2; D is unclear. Germline CDR1 is MGHRA and CDR2 is YSYEKL. Trimming took off 1 base at V and 1 base at J, with 10 bases between the two ends. This CDR3 comprises 15 residues. For the CDR3, the DNA is TGCGCCAGCAGCCAAGGTGGGTTCGGTAACTATGGCTACACCTTC. Translating gives CASSQGGFGNYGYTF.

The chain combines TRBV7-9 with TRBJ1-2; TRBD1 is a possible D gene (5 bases). CDR1 SEHNR and CDR2 FQNEAQ come from the germline V gene (reference sequence). The CDR3 consists of 14 residues. The ends were cut back, 5 bases at V and 6 bases at J, with 16 bases in the middle. The DNA for the CDR3 is TGTGCCAGCAGCCGAGCGGGGGATAGCGATGGCTACACCTTC. This codes for CASSRAGDSDGYTF.

This clone is a singleton in its sample. CDR3 amino acids: CASSSLAGGLGATDTQYF. The CDR3 DNA reads TGTGCCAGCAGCTCACTAGCGGGGGGGCTCGGAGCGACAGATACGCAGTATTTT. The chain combines TRBV5-4 with TRBJ2-3; 13 bases are a match to TRBD2. With V trimmed by 3 bases and J by 3 bases, 10 bases remained unmatched. The germline V gene has CDR1 SGHNT and CDR2 YYREEE (reference sequence). The CDR3 consists of 18 residues.